This T cell receptor (beta chain) was recovered during a study of T-cell reconstitution after alpha-beta-depleted transplantation in children. This clonotype was found many times. Germline V CDR1 and CDR2: SGHDT, YYEEEE. V lost 7 bases and J lost 5; bases outside the gene matches: 7. The CDR3 consists of 15 residues. Unique molecular identifiers were used in preparing the TCRbeta library. From the PCR reads, TCRdb called clonotypes with MiXCR, one entry per CDR3 protein. The profile shows hundreds of thousands of distinct CDR3 sequences, 12% of them singletons. The chain couples TRBV5-6 to TRBJ2-2; 11 nucleotides line up with TRBD1. The sample consisted of PBMCs from the stem cell graft donor, taken from the stem cell graft. The clonotype originates from a human donor who donated a stem cell graft to a child with acute lymphoblastic leukemia. The CDR3 protein is CASQFGTGGTGELFF. In DNA form, the CDR3 reads TGTGCCAGCCAATTCGGGACAGGGGGGACCGGGGAGCTGTTTTTT.